The clone carrying this T cell receptor (beta chain) was seen a handful of times. One base away lies a much larger clone, so this may be a sequencing read error. The data were taken from a study of tumor and adjacent non-tumor tissue in lung cancer. Turning to the study itself: Histology: 11 to 13 adenocarcinoma, a couple of squamous cell carcinoma, 1 small cell lung cancer.

Deletions cut 4 bases from V and 2 bases from J, with 12 bases between. The CDR3 covers 15 residues. No cell sorting was done before RNA was extracted from the tissue. Distant lung tissue was collected more than 3 cm away from the tumor edge. A modified ARM-PCR protocol with three rounds of nested PCR amplified TCRbeta. Using its own MiXCR run on the multiplex PCR reads, TCRdb lists one record per CDR3 protein. The sample lists about 86,000 distinct CDR3 sequences; 65% to 80% were seen once. The rearrangement links TRBV12-3 or TRBV12-4 to TRBJ2-1, with D uncertain. What was sequenced was distant non-tumor lung tissue. The sequence was collected from a woman between 45 and 60 years old with non-small cell lung cancer. The DNA of the CDR3 is TGTGCCAGCAGTTATTGGACGCACGCCTACAATGAGCAGTTCTTC. It encodes CASSYWTHAYNEQFF.